Detailed here is one T cell receptor (beta chain). Free of recent acute infections or vaccinations, the donors were healthy HIV-negative adults. The protocol was immunoSEQ multiplex PCR, while the TCRdb copy is restricted to in-frame clones and leaves out a portion. Of over 1.5 million clones detected, approximately 98% appear once; the ten largest clones hold about 0.45%. These data originate in a study of shared clonotypes between healthy human individuals. The source material was naive CD4+ T cells sorted from blood. Subset here: CD45RA+ positively selected. This TCR was recovered from a man aged 30 to 45 in good health.

The CDR3 nucleotides are TGCGCCAGCAGCCGAGCGGGCGGGGGGCAAGAGACCCAGTACTTC. Amino acids: CASSRAGGGQETQYF. The V and J genes are TRBV5-1 and TRBJ2-5, with 8 bases that match TRBD2. The V and J ends lost 4 bases and 2 bases, in that order; junction bases with no gene match: 7. The CDR3 is made up of 15 amino acids. CDR1 and CDR2 from the germline V gene are SGHRS and YFSETQ.